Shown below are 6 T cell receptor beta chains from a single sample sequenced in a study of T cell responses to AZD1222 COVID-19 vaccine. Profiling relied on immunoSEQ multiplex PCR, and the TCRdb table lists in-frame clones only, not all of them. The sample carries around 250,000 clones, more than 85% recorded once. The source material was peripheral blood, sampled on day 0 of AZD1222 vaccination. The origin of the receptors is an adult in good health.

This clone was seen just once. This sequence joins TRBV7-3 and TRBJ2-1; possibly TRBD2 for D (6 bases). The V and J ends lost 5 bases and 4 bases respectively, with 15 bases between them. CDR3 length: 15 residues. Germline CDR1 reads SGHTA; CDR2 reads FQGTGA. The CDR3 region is CASSAPGERYNEQFF. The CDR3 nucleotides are TGTGCCAGCAGCGCTCCGGGGGAGAGGTACAATGAGCAGTTCTTC.

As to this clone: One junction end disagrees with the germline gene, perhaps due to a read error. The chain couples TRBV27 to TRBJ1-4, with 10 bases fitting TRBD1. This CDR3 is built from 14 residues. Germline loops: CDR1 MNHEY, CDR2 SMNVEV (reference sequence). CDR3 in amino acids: CASGFGTGVEKLFF. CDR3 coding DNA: TGTGCCAGCGGTTTCGGGACAGGGGTAGAAAAACTGTTTTTT.

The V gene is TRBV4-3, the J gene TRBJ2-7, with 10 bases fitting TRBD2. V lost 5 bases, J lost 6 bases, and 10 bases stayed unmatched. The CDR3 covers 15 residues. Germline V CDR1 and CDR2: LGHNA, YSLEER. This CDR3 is CASSAGLAGGFEQYF. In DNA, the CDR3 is TGCGCCAGCAGCGCAGGGTTAGCGGGAGGATTCGAGCAGTACTTC.

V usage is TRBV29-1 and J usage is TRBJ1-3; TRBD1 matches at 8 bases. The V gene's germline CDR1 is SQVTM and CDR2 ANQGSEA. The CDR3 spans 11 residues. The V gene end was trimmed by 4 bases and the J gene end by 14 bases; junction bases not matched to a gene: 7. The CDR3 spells CSVGQGRTVYF. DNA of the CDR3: TGCAGCGTTGGACAGGGGAGGACAGTATATTTT.

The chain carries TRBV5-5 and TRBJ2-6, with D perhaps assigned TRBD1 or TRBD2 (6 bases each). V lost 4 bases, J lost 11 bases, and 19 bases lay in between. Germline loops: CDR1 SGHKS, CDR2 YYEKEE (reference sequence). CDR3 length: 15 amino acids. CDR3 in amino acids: CASSPDPVGGDVLTF. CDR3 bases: TGTGCCAGCAGCCCCGACCCTGTGGGGGGCGACGTCCTGACTTTC. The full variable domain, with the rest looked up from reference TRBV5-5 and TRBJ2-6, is DAGVTQSPTHLIKTRGQQVTLRCSPISGHKSVSWYQQVLGQGPQFIFQYYEKEERGRGNFPDRFSARQFPNYSSELNVNALLLGDSALYLCASSPDPVGGDVLTFGAGSRLTVL.

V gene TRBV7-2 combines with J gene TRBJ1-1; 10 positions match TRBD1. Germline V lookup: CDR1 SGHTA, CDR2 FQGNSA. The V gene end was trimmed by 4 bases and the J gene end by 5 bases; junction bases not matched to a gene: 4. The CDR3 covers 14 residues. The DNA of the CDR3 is TGTGCCAGCAGCTCAGGGACAGGGGTGACTGAAGCTTTCTTT. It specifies CASSSGTGVTEAFF.